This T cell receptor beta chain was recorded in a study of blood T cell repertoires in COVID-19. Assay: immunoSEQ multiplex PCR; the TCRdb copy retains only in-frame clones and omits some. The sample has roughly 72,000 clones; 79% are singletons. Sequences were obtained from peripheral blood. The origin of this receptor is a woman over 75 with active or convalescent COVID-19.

The CDR3 DNA reads TGTGCCAGCAGTTGGAGACAGGCGCCTAATTCACCCCTCCACTTT. It codes for CASSWRQAPNSPLHF. The chain uses TRBV6-5 and TRBJ1-6; D perhaps matches TRBD1 (6 bases). V was pared by 4 bases and J by 6 bases, with 13 bases between. Germline CDR1 and CDR2: MNHEY and SVGAGI. The length of the CDR3 is 15 residues.